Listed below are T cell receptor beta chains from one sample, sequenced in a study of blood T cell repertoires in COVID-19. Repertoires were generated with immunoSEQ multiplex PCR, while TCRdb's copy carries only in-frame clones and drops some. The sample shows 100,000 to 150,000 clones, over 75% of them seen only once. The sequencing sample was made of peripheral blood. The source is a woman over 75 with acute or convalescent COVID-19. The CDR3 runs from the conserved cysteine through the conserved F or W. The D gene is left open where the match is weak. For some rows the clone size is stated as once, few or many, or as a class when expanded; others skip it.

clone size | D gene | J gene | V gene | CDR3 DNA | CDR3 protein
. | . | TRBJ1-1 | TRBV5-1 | TGCGCCAGCTCAACAGGCGGAAACACTGAAGCTTTCTTT | CASSTGGNTEAFF
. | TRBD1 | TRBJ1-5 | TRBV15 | TGTGCCACCAGCAGCCGCGGGACAGGGGGCGGAGAGGGTCAGCCCCAGCATTTT | CATSSRGTGGGEGQPQHF
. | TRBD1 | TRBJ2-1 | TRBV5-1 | TGCGCCAGCAGCGATCGGACAGGGTGGGATGAGCAGTTCTTC | CASSDRTGWDEQFF
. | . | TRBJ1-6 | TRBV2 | TGTGCCAGCAGTCTCCAGGGCCCAGTATCGGCCCTCCACTTT | CASSLQGPVSALHF
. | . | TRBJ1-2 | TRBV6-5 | TGTGCCAGCAGTTACTCGAGGAGGACGCCCGGCTACACCTTC | CASSYSRRTPGYTF
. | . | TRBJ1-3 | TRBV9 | TGTGCCAGCTCGGGGATTGCCGGAAACACCATATATTTT | CASSGIAGNTIYF
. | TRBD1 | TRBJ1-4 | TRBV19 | TGTGCCACCAAGGACAGGAATAATGAAAAACTGTTTTTT | CATKDRNNEKLFF
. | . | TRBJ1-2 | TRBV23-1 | TGCGCCAGCAGTCGGGGGGTTGGCTACACCTTC | CASSRGVGYTF
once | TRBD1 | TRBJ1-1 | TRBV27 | TGTGCCAGCAGTGGATTGGGACAGGTGAACACTGAAGCTTTCTTT | CASSGLGQVNTEAFF
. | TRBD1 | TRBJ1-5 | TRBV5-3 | TGTGCCAGAAGCGAAAGGACAGGCGGTCAGCCCCAGCATTTT | CARSERTGGQPQHF
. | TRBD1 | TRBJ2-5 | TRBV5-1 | TGCGCCAGCAGCTTGACGACAGGGGTCGGAGAGACCCAGTACTTC | CASSLTTGVGETQYF
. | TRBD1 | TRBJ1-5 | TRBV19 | TGTGCCAGTAGTATCCGGCGGACAGGGGAGAATCAGCCCCAGCATTTT | CASSIRRTGENQPQHF
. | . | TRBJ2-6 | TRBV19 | TGTGCCAGTAGTAGGACTCAGCGCTCTGGGGCCAACGTCCTGACTTTC | CASSRTQRSGANVLTF
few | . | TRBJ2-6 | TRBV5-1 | TGCGCCAGCAGCCTACAGGCCTCTGGGGCCAACGTCCTGACTTTC | CASSLQASGANVLTF
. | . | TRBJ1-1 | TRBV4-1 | TGCGCCAGCAGCCAAGTCGAAGCCTTAAACACTGAAGCTTTCTTT | CASSQVEALNTEAFF
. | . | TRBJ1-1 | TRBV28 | TGTGCCAGCAGAAACGAAAAGCCTGAAGCTTTCTTT | CASRNEKPEAFF
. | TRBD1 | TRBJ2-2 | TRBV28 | TGTGCCAGCACCGAAGACAGGGCGTGGACCGGGGAGCTGTTTTTT | CASTEDRAWTGELFF